This T cell receptor (beta chain) was documented in a study of T cells after yellow fever vaccination. Germline V lookup: CDR1 SGHRS, CDR2 YFSETQ. The CDR3 covers 14 residues. Trimming removed 7 bases from V and 10 bases from J, with 21 bases in between. Each CDR3 protein is one row after TCRdb ran MiXCR on the 5' RACE reads. This sample yields a few hundred thousand distinct CDR3 sequences, of which under 25% are seen a single time; over 11% belongs to the top ten. The sample consisted of PBMCs, taken 15 days after the yellow fever booster vaccination. This chain joins TRBV5-1 and TRBJ2-1, with a tentative D call TRBD1 (6 bases). The receptor comes from a man aged 25-45 years who received the YFV17D yellow fever vaccine. The DNA of the CDR3 is TGCGCCAGCGCCCCCACAACAGGGAAAGGCGAGCAGTTCTTC. Encoded protein: CASAPTTGKGEQFF. Full variable domain (outside the CDR3, taken from reference TRBV5-1 and TRBJ2-1): KAGVTQTPRYLIKTRGQQVTLSCSPISGHRSVSWYQQTPGQGLQFLFEYFSETQRNKGNFPGRFSGRQFSNSRSEMNVSTLELGDSALYLCASAPTTGKGEQFFGPGTRLTVL.